This TCR beta chain was sequenced during a study of blood T cell repertoires in COVID-19. About the research overall: Samples of COVID-19 (acute and convalescent) were obtained from the United States, Italy and Spain. The analysed material was cDNA or gDNA that came from T cells, B-cell-depleted T cells, or PBMCs.

Authors' analysis steps: Estimation of nucleated cell counts was performed using reference gene primer amplification. Data came from immunoSEQ multiplex PCR; TCRdb stores just in-frame clones and leaves some out. That table gives V, J and clone size, and the DNA gave D and trimming. The data show about 73,000 clones, roughly nine tenths seen once. The V gene lost 6 bases and the J gene lost 7 bases, with 19 bases spanning the gap. The CDR3 totals 16 residues. The germline CDR1 and CDR2 sequences are MRHNA and SNTAGT. The material sequenced was peripheral blood. This receptor was taken from an elderly man with acute or convalescent COVID-19. This sequence joins TRBV6-4 and TRBJ1-6; tentatively, D is TRBD1 (5 bases). CDR3 nucleotide sequence: TGTGCCAGCAGCGCCGGGGGGTTCCCCGGCAATTCACCCCTCCACTTT. Translated, it gives CASSAGGFPGNSPLHF.